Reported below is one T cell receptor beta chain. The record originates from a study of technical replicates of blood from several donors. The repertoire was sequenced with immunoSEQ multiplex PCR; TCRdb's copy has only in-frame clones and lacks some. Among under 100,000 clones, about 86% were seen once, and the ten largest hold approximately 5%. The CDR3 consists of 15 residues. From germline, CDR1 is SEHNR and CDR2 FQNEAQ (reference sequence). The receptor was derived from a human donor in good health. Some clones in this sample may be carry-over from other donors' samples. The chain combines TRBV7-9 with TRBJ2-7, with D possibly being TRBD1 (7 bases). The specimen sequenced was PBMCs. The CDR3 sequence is CVSARGAGPSYEQYF. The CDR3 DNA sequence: TGTGTGAGCGCCAGGGGGGCAGGGCCCTCCTACGAGCAGTACTTC.